The 9 T cell receptor beta chains reported below all come from one sample, sequenced in a study of vaccination and CD4 T cells after COVID-19 (dated by TCRdb to about 2022). Libraries were prepared through PCR. TCRdb shows the sequencer as Illumina iSeq 100. TCR sequencing of DNA from cultured CD4+ T cells used the Oncomine TCR Beta short-read assay at the Johns Hopkins FTIC core. TCRdb handled the public reads itself, with Q25 trimming in fastp and clone calling in MiXCR, and kept productive beta chains. Entries are consolidated by CDR3 protein sequence, retaining the most common genes and DNA. The sample data list approximately 15,000 distinct CDR3 sequences, and about 45% of these were observed just once. The ten top clones hold 10% to 15% of the sample. Their cognate antigens are unknown. The meaning of the sample's time point label: late sampling 161 to 241 days after vaccination in three convalescent patients. The treatment or condition label here, explained by the study, means: roughly ten-day PBMC culture with coronavirus spike peptide pools or control peptides (ViraFEST assay).

The sample consisted of CD4+ T cells from blood, cultured in vitro, taken about 7 months after SARS-CoV-2 vaccination. These receptors originate from a human donor who had recovered from COVID-19.

This clonotype has more than one count but fewer than ten. The V and J genes are TRBV7-2 and TRBJ2-7; 10 bases agree with TRBD2. J lost 2 bases, V lost 3 bases, and 10 bases had no gene match. CDR1 is SGHTA, CDR2 FQGNSA, per germline. This CDR3 spans 17 amino acids. The CDR3 protein is CASSFPPGLADAYEQYF. CDR3 in DNA: TGTGCCAGCAGCTTTCCGCCCGGACTAGCGGATGCCTACGAGCAGTACTTC. The full variable domain, its missing parts supplied by reference TRBV7-2 and TRBJ2-7, is GAGVSQSPSNKVTEKGKDVELRCDPISGHTALYWYRQSLGQGLEFLIYFQGNSAPDKSGLPSDRFSAERTGGSVSTLTIQRTQQEDSAVYLCASSFPPGLADAYEQYFGPGTRLTVT.

The chain combines TRBV20-1 with TRBJ2-7; TRBD2 might be the D (5 bases). The CDR3 sequence is 12 residues long. Deletions cut 4 bases from V and 4 bases from J, with 11 bases between. Per germline, CDR1 DFQATT and CDR2 SNEGSKA (reference sequence). The CDR3 spells CSATGSAYEQYF. The CDR3 coding sequence is TGCAGTGCTACGGGATCAGCTTACGAGCAGTACTTC.

The chain recombines TRBV7-8 with TRBJ1-2; D is undetermined. The CDR3 is made up of 15 amino acids. Deletions cut 8 bases from V and 5 bases from J, with 21 bases between. Germline V gene sequence: CDR1 SGHVS, CDR2 FQNEAQ. DNA for the CDR3: TGTGCCAGCGCCCCCTCGCATAATACGGGGTATGGCTACACCTTC. Translating gives CASAPSHNTGYGYTF.

The chain couples TRBV6-2 or TRBV6-3 to TRBJ2-7; no firm D call. The CDR3 extends over 14 amino acids. V lost 3 bases and J lost 7, with 16 bases in between. Germline V gives CDR1 MNHEY, CDR2 SVGEGT. CDR3 bases: TGTGCCAGCAGTTATGGGCTGCGCCTGGCAGAGCAGTACTTC. Translation: CASSYGLRLAEQYF.

The chain is built from TRBV20-1 and TRBJ2-1, with D tentatively TRBD2 (5 bases). The CDR3 has 16 residues. V was trimmed by 3 bases and J by 0 bases, leaving 15 bases between them. Germline lookup yields CDR1 DFQATT and CDR2 SNEGSKA (reference sequence). The CDR3: CSASTKRISSYNEQFF. The CDR3 nucleotides read TGCAGTGCTAGTACCAAGCGGATTAGCTCCTACAATGAGCAGTTCTTC.

This sequence joins TRBV19 and TRBJ2-5; unclear D gene. The germline CDR1 and CDR2 sequences are LNHDA and SQIVND (reference sequence). V lost 3 bases to trimming and J lost 5 bases, with 7 bases between them. The CDR3 consists of 12 residues. The CDR3 loop is CASSIGSETQYF. The DNA for the CDR3 is TGTGCCAGTAGTATCGGTAGTGAGACCCAGTACTTC.

The chain joins TRBV19 to TRBJ1-4, with TRBD1 matching 8 bases. Looked up from germline, CDR1 is LNHDA and CDR2 is SQIVND (reference sequence). This CDR3 comprises 12 residues. With V trimmed by 6 bases and J by 7 bases, 1 base remained unmatched. The CDR3 loop reads CASSDRGEKLFF. CDR3 sequence (DNA): TGTGCCAGTAGCGACAGGGGTGAAAAACTGTTTTTT.

The rearrangement links TRBV4-2 to TRBJ1-1, with D unresolved. The germline CDR1 and CDR2 sequences are LGHNA and YNFKEQ. Trimming left V 0 bases short and J 1 base short, with 6 bases between. This CDR3 comprises 14 residues. The CDR3 protein is CASSQDPENTEAFF. DNA for the CDR3: TGTGCCAGCAGCCAAGATCCGGAGAACACTGAAGCTTTCTTT.

This clonotype was observed a handful of times. This chain joins TRBV27 and TRBJ1-2; D call uncertain. V lost 5 bases to trimming and J lost 8 bases, with 15 bases between them. The germline gives CDR1 MNHEY, CDR2 SMNVEV (reference sequence). This CDR3 has 13 residues. CDR3 sequence (DNA): TGTGCCAGCAGTCCAAGGGTCTCGGAGGGCTACACCTTC. Its translation is CASSPRVSEGYTF.